The subject of this entry is one T cell receptor (beta chain). The target antigen is unknown. Germline CDR1 reads GTSNPN; CDR2 reads SVGIG (reference sequence). The CDR3 is 14 amino acids. The germline V and J ends were trimmed by 0 bases and 3 bases, with 11 bases remaining between them. Assay used: immunoSEQ multiplex PCR; TCRdb lists only in-frame clones, some missing. The profile shows fewer than 90,000 clones, 84% of them singletons. The data are from a study of a mutant IDH1 vaccine in newly diagnosed glioma. On the study more broadly: Mean patient age was around 40 years; around 60% were male and 37.5% female. The earlier regimen, radiotherapy, temozolomide, or both, was most often both.

General study points: Alterations occurring in top peripheral T cell clonotypes seemed unrelated to pseudoprogression.

The time point is: week 35, safety follow-up. The vaccine gave 300 ug of a 20-mer mutant IDH1 peptide subcutaneously per dose. The V and J genes are TRBV30 and TRBJ1-1; D unresolved. The source is a man between 18 and 35 years old with glioma. Specimen: PBMCs, collected from a glioma patient whose treatment included an IDH1 peptide vaccine. Here the CDR3 reads CAWSVGVVYTEAFF. The DNA for the CDR3 is TGTGCCTGGAGTGTAGGAGTCGTGTACACTGAAGCTTTCTTT.